Listed below are T cell receptor beta chains from one sample, sequenced in a study of Graves' ophthalmopathy and Graves' hyperthyroidism. A single record per CDR3 protein comes from TCRdb applying MiXCR to the multiplex PCR reads. Of 680,000 or so distinct CDR3 sequences in the sample, roughly 20% were seen once. Sequencing was performed on peripheral blood. The receptors come from a woman aged 18-29 years with stable Graves' hyperthyroidism. Some clones in this sample may be carry-over from other donors' samples. CDR3s include the opening cysteine and the closing phenylalanine or tryptophan. A D gene is named only where the DNA matches it firmly. Clone size is not always given. Where it is, it says once, few, many or a class for expanded clones.

>.|many|TRBV6-5|TRBJ1-2
CASSYDARVEYGYTF
TGTGCCAGCAGTTACGATGCACGGGTTGAGTACGGCTACACCTTC
>.|.|TRBV28|TRBJ1-2
CASGRMGFYGYTF
TGTGCCAGTGGACGAATGGGGTTCTATGGCTACACCTTC
>.|many|TRBV3-1|TRBJ1-6
CASSQEGGGGYSPLHF
TGTGCCAGCAGCCAAGAAGGTGGGGGCGGTTATTCACCCCTCCACTTT
>.|.|TRBV6-5|TRBJ1-5
CASSYSQSFIGNQPQHF
TGTGCCAGCAGTTACTCGCAAAGTTTTATAGGCAATCAGCCCCAGCATTTT
>TRBD2|.|TRBV28|TRBJ2-5
CASSFLTTSRETQYF
TGTGCCAGCAGTTTCCTAACGACTAGCAGAGAGACCCAGTACTTC
>.|many|TRBV12-3/TRBV12-4|TRBJ2-5
CASSPQWTQYF
TGTGCCAGCAGTCCACAATGGACCCAGTACTTC
>.|.|TRBV11-2|TRBJ1-2
CASSLIVRRGSRGYTF
TGTGCCAGCAGCTTAATTGTCCGCAGGGGTAGTCGGGGCTACACCTTC
>.|few|TRBV2|TRBJ2-5
CASSEGGLATPQETQYF
TGTGCCAGCAGTGAGGGGGGTCTAGCGACGCCTCAAGAGACCCAGTACTTC
>TRBD1|.|TRBV18|TRBJ1-1
CASSDGTGGGTEAFF
TGTGCCAGCTCAGACGGGACAGGGGGCGGGACTGAAGCTTTCTTT
>TRBD1|many|TRBV28|TRBJ2-7
CASSLSVQGATEQYF
TGTGCCAGCAGTTTATCAGTGCAGGGGGCAACCGAGCAGTACTTC
>.|many|TRBV6-1|TRBJ1-2
CASAGRVYGYTF
TGTGCCAGCGCGGGCCGAGTCTATGGCTACACCTTC
>TRBD1|few|TRBV10-3|TRBJ2-5
CAISKTGAQETQYF
TGTGCCATCAGTAAGACAGGGGCCCAAGAGACCCAGTACTTC
>.|many|TRBV2|TRBJ1-2
CASSQSGPDGYTF
TGTGCCAGCAGTCAATCCGGACCAGATGGCTACACCTTC
>.|many|TRBV7-9|TRBJ2-7
CASSLARGRDRSYEQYF
TGTGCCAGCAGCTTAGCGAGGGGCAGGGACCGTTCCTACGAGCAGTACTTC
>.|many|TRBV27|TRBJ2-7
CASSPALSFAPTYEQYF
TGTGCCAGCAGTCCCGCACTTTCATTCGCGCCAACCTACGAGCAGTACTTC
>.|many|TRBV30|TRBJ2-2
CAWSGDRTVDTGELFF
TGTGCCTGGAGTGGAGACAGGACCGTGGACACCGGGGAGCTGTTTTTT
>TRBD1|many|TRBV9|TRBJ2-5
CASSVGGTGAQETQYF
TGTGCCAGCAGCGTAGGAGGGACAGGGGCCCAAGAGACCCAGTACTTC
>TRBD2|many|TRBV10-1|TRBJ2-7
CASSESLPSGSQQYF
TGCGCCAGCAGTGAGTCGTTGCCAAGCGGGAGTCAGCAGTACTTC
>.|many|TRBV7-8|TRBJ2-7
CASSLETGFSYEQYF
TGTGCCAGCAGCCTCGAGACCGGGTTTAGCTACGAGCAGTACTTC
>.|few|TRBV19|TRBJ2-2
CASKRAAANTGELFF
TGTGCCAGTAAAAGGGCAGCTGCGAACACCGGGGAGCTGTTTTTT
>TRBD2|few|TRBV27|TRBJ2-5
CATRGGGASRETQYF
TGTGCCACCCGTGGCGGGGGGGCCTCTCGAGAGACCCAGTACTTC
>TRBD1|few|TRBV25-1|TRBJ1-1
CASRQGALEAFF
TGTGCCAGCAGACAGGGGGCTCTTGAAGCTTTCTTT
>.|many|TRBV6-1|TRBJ1-5
CASTLDGSNQPQHF
TGTGCCAGCACCCTCGACGGAAGCAATCAGCCCCAGCATTTT
>TRBD2|.|TRBV6-1|TRBJ2-7
CASRSGREYEQYF
TGTGCCAGCAGGAGCGGGAGGGAATACGAGCAGTACTTC
>.|many|TRBV6-2/TRBV6-3|TRBJ2-2
CASSYDATSNTGELFF
TGTGCCAGCAGTTACGATGCTACCTCGAACACCGGGGAGCTGTTTTTT
>.|.|TRBV7-3|TRBJ1-1
CASSLVGQTEAFF
TGTGCCAGCAGCTTAGTTGGACAGACCGAAGCTTTCTTT
>.|.|TRBV29-1|TRBJ2-7
CSAGDRFGEQYF
TGCAGCGCAGGGGACCGCTTCGGCGAGCAGTACTTC
>TRBD1|few|TRBV28|TRBJ1-5
CASSQVPGQGQPQHF
TGTGCCAGCAGCCAAGTCCCGGGACAGGGTCAGCCCCAGCATTTT
>.|.|TRBV7-9|TRBJ1-1
CASEIEGGGTEAFF
TGTGCCAGCGAGATCGAAGGAGGGGGCACTGAAGCTTTCTTT
>TRBD2|.|TRBV6-5|TRBJ2-2
CASSYLISGPSGELFF
TGTGCCAGCAGTTACTTGATTAGCGGGCCCTCCGGGGAGCTGTTTTTT
>TRBD2|many|TRBV28|TRBJ2-7
CASSNRGGSSYEQYF
TGTGCCAGCAGTAATAGGGGAGGGTCCTCCTACGAGCAGTACTTC
>.|.|TRBV6-4|TRBJ1-1
CASSDLSWEPISPNTEAFF
TGTGCCAGCAGTGACCTCAGCTGGGAGCCTATTTCACCAAACACTGAAGCTTTCTTT
>TRBD1|many|TRBV7-8|TRBJ1-2
CASTEAGTGGYGYTF
TGTGCCAGCACGGAAGCCGGGACAGGGGGCTACGGCTACACCTTC
>.|few|TRBV30|TRBJ1-1
CAWSRGYGAFF
TGTGCCTGGAGTAGGGGCTACGGAGCTTTCTTT
>.|few|TRBV6-2/TRBV6-3|TRBJ1-1
CASSKAVGEVSAFF
TGTGCCAGCAGCAAAGCCGTAGGGGAGGTTTCGGCTTTCTTT
>.|many|TRBV28|TRBJ2-7
CASSLRAWWQGSYEQYF
TGTGCCAGCAGTTTAAGGGCGTGGTGGCAGGGTTCCTACGAGCAGTACTTC
>.|many|TRBV11-3|TRBJ1-1
CASSLLNSLGSEAFF
TGTGCCAGCAGCTTACTAAATAGCCTCGGTTCTGAAGCTTTCTTT
>TRBD2|.|TRBV7-9|TRBJ2-5
CASSLRTSEETQYF
TGTGCCAGCAGCCTACGGACTAGCGAGGAGACCCAGTACTTC
>TRBD2|.|TRBV11-1|TRBJ2-7
CASSLARPSGRASRAYEQYF
TGTGCCAGCAGCTTAGCGCGGCCCAGCGGGAGGGCCTCACGGGCCTACGAGCAGTACTTC
>.|.|TRBV7-2|TRBJ2-5
CASSLGASDQETQYF
TGTGCCAGCAGCTTAGGGGCTAGCGACCAAGAGACCCAGTACTTC
>TRBD2|.|TRBV4-2|TRBJ2-2
CASSQARGYNTGELFF
TGTGCCAGCAGCCAAGCGCGGGGGTACAACACCGGGGAGCTGTTTTTT
>.|many|TRBV30|TRBJ2-2
CAEKHRGGNTGELFF
TGTGCCGAGAAGCATCGCGGGGGCAACACCGGGGAGCTGTTTTTT
>.|many|TRBV6-5|TRBJ1-1
CTSSNTVTVNTEAFF
TGTACCAGCAGCAACACCGTGACAGTGAACACTGAAGCTTTCTTT